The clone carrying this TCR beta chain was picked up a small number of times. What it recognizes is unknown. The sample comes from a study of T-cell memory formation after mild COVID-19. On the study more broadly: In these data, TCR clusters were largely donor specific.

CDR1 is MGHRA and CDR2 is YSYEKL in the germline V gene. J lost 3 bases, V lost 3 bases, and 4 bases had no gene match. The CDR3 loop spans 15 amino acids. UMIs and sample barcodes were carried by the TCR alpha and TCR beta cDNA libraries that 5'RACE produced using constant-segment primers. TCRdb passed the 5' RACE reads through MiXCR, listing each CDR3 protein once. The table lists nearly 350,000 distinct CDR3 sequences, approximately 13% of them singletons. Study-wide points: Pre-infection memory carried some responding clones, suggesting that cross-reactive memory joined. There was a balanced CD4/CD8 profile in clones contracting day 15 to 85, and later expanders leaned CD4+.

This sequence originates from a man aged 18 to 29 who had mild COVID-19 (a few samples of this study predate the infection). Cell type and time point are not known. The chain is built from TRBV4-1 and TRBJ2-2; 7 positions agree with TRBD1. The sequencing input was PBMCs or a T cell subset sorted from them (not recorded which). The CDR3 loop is CASSQTTGDTGELFF. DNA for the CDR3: TGCGCCAGCAGCCAGACTACAGGGGACACCGGGGAGCTGTTTTTT.